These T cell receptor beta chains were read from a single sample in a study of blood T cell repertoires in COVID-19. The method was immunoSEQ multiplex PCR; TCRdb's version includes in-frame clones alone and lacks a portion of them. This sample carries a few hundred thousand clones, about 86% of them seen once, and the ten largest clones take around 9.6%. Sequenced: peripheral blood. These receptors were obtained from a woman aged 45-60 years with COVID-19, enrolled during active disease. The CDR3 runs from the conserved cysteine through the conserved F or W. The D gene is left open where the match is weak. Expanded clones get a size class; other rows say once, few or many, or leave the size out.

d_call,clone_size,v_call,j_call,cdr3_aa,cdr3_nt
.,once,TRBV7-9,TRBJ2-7,CASSPIDTFYEQYF,TGTGCCAGCAGCCCGATCGACACCTTCTACGAGCAGTACTTC
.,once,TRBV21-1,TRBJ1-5,CASSPWDNNQPQHF,TGTGCCAGCAGCCCCTGGGACAACAATCAGCCCCAGCATTTT
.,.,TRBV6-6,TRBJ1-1,CASSYSRETEAFF,TGTGCCAGCAGTTACTCCCGGGAAACTGAAGCTTTCTTT
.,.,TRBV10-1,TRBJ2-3,CASSFTRDPRDTQYF,TGCGCCAGCAGTTTCACTAGAGATCCCAGGGATACGCAGTATTTT
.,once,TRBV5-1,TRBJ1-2,CASSAGTPAGGYTF,TGCGCCAGCAGCGCCGGGACACCCGCCGGCGGCTACACCTTC
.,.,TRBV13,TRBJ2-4,CASLEAAKNIQYF,TGTGCCAGCCTTGAGGCAGCCAAAAACATTCAGTACTTC
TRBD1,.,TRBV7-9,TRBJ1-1,CASSLVGQGVTEAFF,TGTGCCAGCAGCTTAGTTGGGCAGGGGGTCACTGAAGCTTTCTTT
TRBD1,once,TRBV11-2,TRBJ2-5,CASTDRGEGETQYF,TGTGCCAGCACCGACAGGGGGGAAGGAGAGACCCAGTACTTC
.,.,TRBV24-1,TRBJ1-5,CATSDPGSGDQPQHF,TGTGCCACCAGTGATCCGGGTAGCGGGGATCAGCCCCAGCATTTT
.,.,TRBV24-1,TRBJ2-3,CATSGRGARGTDTQYF,TGTGCCACCAGTGGACGGGGGGCGCGAGGCACAGATACGCAGTATTTT
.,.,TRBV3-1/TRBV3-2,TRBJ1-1,CASSEGTGAFF,TGTGCCAGCAGCGAAGGAACGGGGGCTTTCTTT
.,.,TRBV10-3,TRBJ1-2,CAISARGGADYGYTF,TGTGCCATCAGTGCCCGGGGGGGGGCTGACTATGGCTACACCTTC
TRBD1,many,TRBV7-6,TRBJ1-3,CASSPLPSTGKGDTIYF,TGTGCCAGCAGCCCTCTACCCTCGACAGGGAAGGGAGACACCATATATTTT
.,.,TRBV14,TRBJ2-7,CASSLGTQLYEQYF,TGTGCCAGCAGCCTCGGGACTCAACTTTACGAGCAGTACTTC
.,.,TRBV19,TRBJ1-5,CASSIQGKQPQHF,TGTGCCAGTAGTATACAGGGGAAGCAGCCCCAGCATTTT
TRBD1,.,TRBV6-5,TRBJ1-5,CASSTKGAGQPQHF,TGTGCCAGCAGTACCAAGGGGGCTGGTCAGCCCCAGCATTTT
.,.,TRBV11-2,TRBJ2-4,CASSLEQGNIQYF,TGTGCCAGCAGCTTAGAACAGGGAAACATTCAGTACTTC
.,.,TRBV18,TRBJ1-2,CASSPDRIGYTF,TGTGCCAGCTCACCAGACAGGATCGGCTACACCTTC